The 22 T cell receptor beta chains reported below all come from one sample, sequenced in a study of identical twins. TCRdb analysed the 5' RACE reads with MiXCR anew, one entry per CDR3 protein. Of about 720,000 distinct CDR3 sequences in the sample, 8.5% to 9% are singletons; the top ten hold around 0.95%. The same specimen was also included in a second study, on yellow fever vaccine responses in identical twins.

The sequenced material came from PBMCs. The receptors stem from a woman between 18 and 30 years old in good health.

This clonotype was observed a single time. The chain carries TRBV5-1 and TRBJ2-7; 8 bases fit TRBD1. The CDR3 spans 14 residues. Trimming took 4 bases from V and 5 from J; bases not matched to a gene: 8. CDR1 is SGHRS, CDR2 YFSETQ, per germline. The CDR3 nucleotides are TGCGCCAGCAGCCCGGGACAGGCTTCGCACGAGCAGTACTTC. The encoded protein is CASSPGQASHEQYF.

V usage is TRBV5-1 and J usage is TRBJ1-2; weak D call: TRBD1 (6 bases). The CDR3 spans 16 residues. Germline-derived CDR1 and CDR2 are SGHRS and YFSETQ. Trimming removed 0 bases at V and 3 bases at J, with 15 bases between. The CDR3 is CASSLGQWTDDYGYTF. CDR3 DNA: TGCGCCAGCAGCTTGGGGCAGTGGACAGATGACTATGGCTACACCTTC.

This clonotype turned up a few times. The chain links TRBV4-3 to TRBJ2-1; tentative D call: TRBD2 (5 bases). The CDR3 runs to 13 residues. Germline-derived CDR1 and CDR2 are LGHNA and YSLEER. The ends were cut back, 4 bases at V and 9 bases at J, with 13 bases in the middle. DNA for the CDR3: TGCGCCAGCAGCCTCTTAGGGAGTGGTGAGCAGTTCTTC. Its protein is CASSLLGSGEQFF.

This clonotype has only a few counts. V gene TRBV3-1 combines with J gene TRBJ2-5, with no clear D. The germline V gene encodes CDR1 LGHDT and CDR2 YNNKEL (reference sequence). The length of the CDR3 is 13 residues. V dropped 5 bases and J dropped 2 bases, with 9 bases sitting between them. CDR3 sequence (DNA): TGTGCCAGCAGCGACCACGGGCAAGAGACCCAGTACTTC. This sequence encodes CASSDHGQETQYF.

The chain combines TRBV3-1 with TRBJ2-5, with 10 bases identical to TRBD1. The V segment lost 4 bases and the J segment 4 bases; nucleotides outside the gene matches: 6. This CDR3 is built from 15 residues. Germline V gene data show CDR1 as LGHDT and CDR2 as YNNKEL (reference sequence). CDR3 protein: CASSRSGQGGETQYF. CDR3 bases: TGTGCCAGCAGCCGGAGTGGACAGGGGGGAGAGACCCAGTACTTC.

Concerning this clonotype: This may stem from a read error, because a much larger clone lies one nucleotide away. This chain joins TRBV4-2 and TRBJ2-2; 10 bases map to TRBD2. The germline V gene encodes CDR1 LGHNA and CDR2 YNFKEQ. This CDR3 spans 19 amino acids. J gave up 0 bases and V 2 bases, and 9 bases lay outside the gene matches. The CDR3 DNA reads as TGTGCCAGCAGCCAAAACGTAGCGGGGGGACTCGCGAACACCGGGGAGCTGTTTTTT. Its protein is CASSQNVAGGLANTGELFF.

This clonotype was seen ten or more times. This rearrangement joins TRBV6-6 to TRBJ2-7; weak D call: TRBD2 (5 bases). Germline V CDR1 and CDR2: MNHNY, SVGAGI (reference sequence). The CDR3 runs to 12 residues. Trimming took off 0 bases at V and 5 bases at J, with 5 bases between the two ends. The CDR3 DNA is TGTGCCAGCAGTTACTCCGGGGACGAGCAGTACTTC. It codes for CASSYSGDEQYF.

This clonotype showed up just a few times. The chain is built from TRBV18 and TRBJ2-7; the D gene is possibly TRBD1 (5 bases). CDR3 length: 16 amino acids. In germline, CDR1 is KGHSH, CDR2 LQKENI. Trimming left V 5 bases short and J 6 bases short, with 23 bases between. In DNA form, the CDR3 reads TGTGCCAGCTCAGGAACGACCACCATTGCAGGGTCCGAGCAGTACTTC. Translated, it gives CASSGTTTIAGSEQYF. The variable domain in full, completed from reference TRBV18 and TRBJ2-7, reads NAGVMQNPRHLVRRRGQEARLRCSPMKGHSHVYWYRQLPEEGLKFMVYLQKENIIDESGMPKERFSAEFPKEGPSILRIQQVVRGDSAAYFCASSGTTTIAGSEQYFGPGTRLTVT.

The table lists this clonotype with many counts. The V and J genes are TRBV12-3 or TRBV12-4 and TRBJ2-1; 12 bases match TRBD2. This CDR3 region has 18 residues. The V gene end was trimmed by 4 bases and the J gene end by 0 bases; junction bases not matched to a gene: 7. CDR3 amino acids: CASSSGLAGLSSYNEQFF. The CDR3 region has the DNA TGTGCCAGCAGTTCGGGACTAGCGGGCCTTAGCTCCTACAATGAGCAGTTCTTC.

V usage is TRBV20-1 and J usage is TRBJ2-1; 7 bases are a match to TRBD1. Trimming took 6 bases from V and 4 from J; bases not matched to a gene: 9. The germline CDR1 and CDR2 sequences are DFQATT and SNEGSKA (reference sequence). The CDR3 spans 14 residues. CDR3 loop: CSAATGWEYNEQFF. As DNA, the CDR3 is TGCAGTGCGGCGACAGGGTGGGAGTACAATGAGCAGTTCTTC.

The chain links TRBV4-2 to TRBJ1-1, with 7 positions matching TRBD1. The V segment lost 1 base and the J segment 5 bases; nucleotides outside the gene matches: 10. The CDR3 totals 16 residues. Looked up from germline, CDR1 is LGHNA and CDR2 is YNFKEQ. DNA of the CDR3: TGTGCCAGCAGCCAAGCGCAGGGGGGGATGAGAACTGAAGCTTTCTTT. Protein: CASSQAQGGMRTEAFF.

This clonotype was detected ten times or more. The gene calls are TRBV29-1 and TRBJ2-7; D gene unclear. The CDR3 loop spans 12 amino acids. V lost 1 base and J lost 3, with 7 bases in between. Germline CDR1 and CDR2: SQVTM and ANQGSEA. CDR3 in amino acids: CSVEVLGYEQYF. Here the CDR3 DNA reads TGCAGCGTTGAAGTATTAGGCTACGAGCAGTACTTC.

This clonotype was seen a handful of times. The chain couples TRBV4-2 to TRBJ1-4; no clear D. CDR3 length equals 15 residues. Per germline, CDR1 LGHNA and CDR2 YNFKEQ. V gave up 4 bases and J gave up 0 bases, with 9 bases separating them. CDR3: CASSPPVATNEKLFF. Here the CDR3 DNA reads TGTGCCAGCAGCCCCCCAGTTGCAACTAATGAAAAACTGTTTTTT.

This clonotype was counted many times. This rearrangement joins TRBV12-3 or TRBV12-4 to TRBJ2-5, with 7 bases that match TRBD1. V lost 7 bases and J lost 2; bases outside the gene matches: 10. The CDR3 totals 15 residues. The CDR3: CASNIYRGEQETQYF. In DNA form, the CDR3 reads TGTGCCAGCAATATCTACAGGGGAGAACAAGAGACCCAGTACTTC.

The rearrangement joins TRBV5-1 to TRBJ2-2; the match to TRBD2 covers 13 bases. This CDR3 is 16 amino acids long. Germline CDR1 SGHRS, CDR2 YFSETQ. V was clipped by 4 bases and J by 4 bases; unmatched bases: 4. DNA of the CDR3: TGCGCCAGCAGCGAGGGACTAGCGGGGTTCACCGGGGAGCTGTTTTTT. Translating gives CASSEGLAGFTGELFF.

The chain carries TRBV6-2 or TRBV6-3 and TRBJ2-1, with 7 bases aligning to TRBD1. V was pared by 6 bases and J by 14 bases, with 10 bases of the junction left unmatched. Germline CDR1 and CDR2: MNHEY and SVGEGT. The CDR3 loop spans 12 amino acids. CDR3: CASSPTGFVKFF. CDR3 coding DNA: TGTGCCAGCAGCCCGACAGGGTTCGTTAAGTTCTTC.

Ten or more counts support this clonotype. The genes are TRBV12-3 or TRBV12-4 and TRBJ1-4; a possible D gene is TRBD1 (5 bases). The CDR3 loop spans 14 amino acids. With 2 bases removed from V and 6 bases from J, the gap between germline ends came to 10 bases. The CDR3 DNA reads as TGTGCCAGCAGTTTAAGGGGATCGGATGAAAAACTGTTTTTT. Translated, it gives CASSLRGSDEKLFF.

This clonotype was seen more than once but under ten times. The genes are TRBV15 and TRBJ2-7; the D gene could be TRBD1 or TRBD2 (5 bases each). The germline V and J ends were trimmed by 0 bases and 1 base, with 19 bases remaining between them. Germline CDR1 reads LNHNV; CDR2 reads YYDKDF (reference sequence). The CDR3 is 18 residues long. The CDR3 sequence: CATSRDPGTELRSYEQYF. Written as DNA, the CDR3 is TGTGCCACCAGCAGAGATCCAGGGACGGAGCTGAGGTCCTACGAGCAGTACTTC.

This clonotype has at least ten counts. J is TRBJ1-2 and V is TRBV5-6; 8 bases match TRBD1. The CDR3 has 18 residues. Per germline, CDR1 SGHDT and CDR2 YYEEEE. V lost 1 base to trimming and J lost 4 bases; unmatched junction nucleotides: 15. The CDR3 here is CASSLYGPGTGEIYGYTF. CDR3 coding DNA: TGTGCCAGCAGCTTGTATGGCCCCGGGACAGGAGAAATCTATGGCTACACCTTC. The full variable domain, completed using reference TRBV5-6 and TRBJ1-2, is DAGVTQSPTHLIKTRGQQVTLRCSPKSGHDTVSWYQQALGQGPQFIFQYYEEEERQRGNFPDRFSGHQFPNYSSELNVNALLLGDSALYLCASSLYGPGTGEIYGYTFGSGTRLTVV.

This clonotype came up a few times. The chain links TRBV12-3 or TRBV12-4 to TRBJ2-3; 9 positions agree with TRBD2. J was trimmed by 1 base and V by 1 base; bases with no gene match: 6. The CDR3 runs to 17 residues. CDR3 region: CASSLVGLAKGTDTQYF. DNA of the CDR3: TGTGCCAGCAGTTTAGTGGGACTAGCCAAGGGCACAGATACGCAGTATTTT.

This rearrangement joins TRBV5-1 to TRBJ2-7, with 11 bases lining up with TRBD1. Germline assignment: CDR1 SGHRS and CDR2 YFSETQ. V lost 7 bases, J lost 5 bases, and 5 bases stayed unmatched. The CDR3 consists of 13 residues. The CDR3 here is CASGRTGGHEQYF. The CDR3 DNA sequence: TGCGCCAGCGGTAGGACAGGGGGCCACGAGCAGTACTTC.

This clonotype has just a few counts. This chain links TRBV9 with TRBJ2-7; D might be TRBD2 (5 bases). V lost 0 bases and J 6 bases, leaving 16 bases between the germline ends. Germline V gene lookup returns CDR1 SGDLS and CDR2 YYNGEE. There are 15 residues in the CDR3. CDR3 loop: CASSVAGLSEGEQYF. CDR3 nucleotide sequence: TGTGCCAGCAGCGTAGCTGGGCTATCCGAGGGCGAGCAGTACTTC.